The TCR beta chain under discussion was sequenced for a study of T cell responses to AZD1222 COVID-19 vaccine. Study in general: Researchers grouped second doses given at about 4 or about 12 weeks into one pool.

Here immunoSEQ multiplex PCR was the method, and the copy in TCRdb shows in-frame clones only, minus some. The table records about 92,000 clones, roughly 93% of them present only once. The source material was peripheral blood, sampled on day 0 of AZD1222 vaccination. The sequence was obtained from an adult in good health.

This CDR3 reads CTSSHGQALYEQYF. CDR3 in DNA: TGCACCAGCAGCCACGGACAGGCTCTCTACGAGCAGTACTTC. The J gene is TRBJ2-7, the V gene TRBV1; the listed D gene, TRBD1, was not tested against the DNA. TRBV1 is classified as a pseudogene. This CDR3 has 14 amino acids.